This TCR beta chain was obtained from a study of T-cell memory formation after mild COVID-19. Between the trimmed V and J ends, which lost 2 bases and 7 bases, there was a span of 9 bases. Germline lookup yields CDR1 MNHNY and CDR2 SVGAGI (reference sequence). The CDR3 is 12 amino acids. TCRdb ran MiXCR on the 5' RACE reads and lists one entry per CDR3 protein. The sample includes under 50,000 distinct CDR3 sequences, less than 35% of them seen just once. This TCR derives from a man aged 18 to 35 who had mild COVID-19 (a few samples of this study predate the infection). Cell type and time point are not known. The sample taken for sequencing was PBMCs or a T cell subset sorted from them (not recorded which). The J gene is TRBJ2-7, the V gene TRBV6-6, with D possibly TRBD2 on 6 matching bases. The CDR3 DNA reads as TGTGCCAGCAGTTACGGGACTCAGGAGCAGTACTTC. Its protein product is CASSYGTQEQYF.